Below, 18 T cell receptor beta chains from the same sample are listed, as sequenced in a study of cytomegalovirus exposure and HLA in healthy donors. The primer mix had 60 Vbeta and 13 Jbeta primers. Clones were sequenced by immunoSEQ multiplex PCR, and TCRdb holds only the in-frame ones, with some missing. The sample consists of about 190,000 clones, around three quarters of them appearing once. Sequencing was performed on PBMCs. The receptors derive from a young woman in good health and CMV-seronegative.

This clone was seen more than once but under ten times. The gene calls are TRBV9 and TRBJ2-3; 8 nucleotides agree with TRBD2. The germline V gene has CDR1 SGDLS and CDR2 YYNGEE. The CDR3 sequence is 15 residues long. J gave up 4 bases and V 0 bases, and 4 bases lay outside the gene matches. The CDR3 reads CASSVAGGRADTQYF. The CDR3 DNA reads TGTGCCAGCAGCGTAGCGGGGGGGCGGGCAGATACGCAGTATTTT.

In this sample, this clone turned up once. The genes are TRBV9 and TRBJ1-4; tentative D call: TRBD1 (6 bases). Trimming stripped 3 bases from V and 3 bases from J, with 12 bases between. This CDR3 comprises 15 residues. Germline CDR1 is SGDLS and CDR2 is YYNGEE. CDR3 in amino acids: CASSARGSANEKLFF. As DNA, the CDR3 is TGTGCCAGCAGCGCGAGGGGGAGCGCTAATGAAAAACTGTTTTTT.

The chain couples TRBV5-1 to TRBJ1-4, with TRBD1 matching 8 bases. CDR3 length: 17 amino acids. The V gene's germline CDR1 is SGHRS and CDR2 YFSETQ. Unmatched junction bases numbered 6, after V lost 2 bases and J lost 0 bases. The CDR3 DNA reads TGCGCCAGCAGCTTTGGACAGGGCCACGCAACTAATGAAAAACTGTTTTTT. This codes for CASSFGQGHATNEKLFF.

The chain joins TRBV28 to TRBJ1-5; 7 bases map to TRBD1. Germline CDR1 reads MDHEN; CDR2 reads SYDVKM. The CDR3 length is 15 residues. J gave up 2 bases and V 2 bases, and 3 bases lay outside the gene matches. The CDR3 DNA is TGTGCCAGCAGTTTAGACAGGGATGGCAATCAGCCCCAGCATTTT. It specifies CASSLDRDGNQPQHF.

The V and J genes are TRBV19 and TRBJ1-6, with D tentatively TRBD1 (6 bases). V was pared by 3 bases and J by 0 bases, with 9 bases between. CDR3 length: 16 amino acids. CDR1 and CDR2 (germline): LNHDA, SQIVND (reference sequence). The CDR3 sequence is CASSIGQSSYNSPLHF. The CDR3 DNA is TGTGCCAGTAGTATCGGACAGAGCTCCTATAATTCACCCCTCCACTTT.

In this sample, this clone turned up a few times. V gene TRBV27 combines with J gene TRBJ1-2; 7 bases match TRBD1. With V trimmed by 5 bases and J by 3 bases, 3 bases remained unmatched. CDR3 size: 13 residues. Germline-derived CDR1 and CDR2 are MNHEY and SMNVEV (reference sequence). The CDR3 nucleotides are TGTGCCAGCAGTCCACAGGGGTACTATGGCTACACCTTC. This codes for CASSPQGYYGYTF.

This chain links TRBV5-1 with TRBJ1-5; D is ambiguous. Deletions cut 1 base from V and 1 base from J, with 9 bases between. Germline V lookup: CDR1 SGHRS, CDR2 YFSETQ. The CDR3 consists of 15 residues. For the CDR3, the DNA is TGCGCCAGCAGCTTGCTTGGTAGCAGCAATCAGCCCCAGCATTTT. Amino acids: CASSLLGSSNQPQHF. The full variable domain, rest sourced from reference TRBV5-1 and TRBJ1-5, is KAGVTQTPRYLIKTRGQQVTLSCSPISGHRSVSWYQQTPGQGLQFLFEYFSETQRNKGNFPGRFSGRQFSNSRSEMNVSTLELGDSALYLCASSLLGSSNQPQHFGDGTRLSIL.

This clone turned up a few times. This chain links TRBV7-3 with TRBJ2-3; weak D call: TRBD2 (6 bases). The germline V gene encodes CDR1 SGHTA and CDR2 FQGTGA. The CDR3 consists of 15 residues. Deletions cut 0 bases from V and 6 bases from J, with 13 bases between. CDR3 sequence reads: CASSLTGSLGDTQYF. The CDR3, as DNA: TGTGCCAGCAGCTTAACCGGGAGCCTTGGGGATACGCAGTATTTT.

This rearrangement joins TRBV5-5 to TRBJ2-5; D may be TRBD1 (5 bases). Germline CDR1 and CDR2: SGHKS and YYEKEE (reference sequence). The CDR3 is 14 amino acids. V lost 1 base, J lost 0 bases, and 7 bases lay in between. The CDR3 coding sequence is TGTGCCAGCAGCTTGCCCAGGGACCAAGAGACCCAGTACTTC. It codes for CASSLPRDQETQYF.

The J gene is TRBJ2-7, the V gene TRBV11-2, with TRBD1 as a possible D gene (6 bases). From germline, CDR1 is SGHAT and CDR2 FQNNGV. V was shortened by 1 base and J by 4 bases, with 14 bases between the two germline ends. CDR3 size: 15 residues. The CDR3 DNA reads as TGTGCCAGCAGCTTAGGAGGGGGTGCTTCTTACGAGCAGTACTTC. This codes for CASSLGGGASYEQYF.

The V gene is TRBV28, the J gene TRBJ2-1; TRBD2 matches at 7 bases. V lost 4 bases to trimming and J lost 9 bases; unmatched junction nucleotides: 15. The CDR3 is 16 residues long. CDR1 MDHEN and CDR2 SYDVKM come from the germline V gene. The CDR3 region has the DNA TGTGCCAGCAGTTCAAGGTCCTTTGGGGGGGTCGGTGAGCAGTTCTTC. Its protein product is CASSSRSFGGVGEQFF.

V is TRBV27 and J is TRBJ2-1; D perhaps matches TRBD2 (5 bases). V lost 0 bases and J lost 9, with 9 bases in between. Germline CDR1 and CDR2: MNHEY and SMNVEV (reference sequence). The CDR3 loop spans 13 amino acids. The CDR3 region has the DNA TGTGCCAGCAGTTTATCGTCGGGGTCTGAGCAGTTCTTC. Its protein product is CASSLSSGSEQFF.

This chain links TRBV6-1 with TRBJ2-7; 9 bases align to TRBD1. There are 15 residues in the CDR3. V lost 6 bases to trimming and J lost 2 bases; unmatched junction nucleotides: 8. CDR1 and CDR2 (germline): MNHNS, SASEGT. Here the CDR3 DNA reads TGTGCCAGCAGGGGTACCGGGACAGGGACCTACGAGCAGTACTTC. Its translation is CASRGTGTGTYEQYF.

The V and J genes are TRBV2 and TRBJ1-4; D gene unclear. The CDR3 covers 15 residues. Germline V CDR1 and CDR2: SNHLY, FYNNEI. V lost 1 base to trimming and J lost 8 bases, with 14 bases between them. The CDR3 loop reads CASSEGPYPGEKLFF. The CDR3, as DNA: TGTGCCAGCAGTGAAGGTCCATACCCGGGGGAAAAACTGTTTTTT.

In this sample, this clone turned up once. The gene calls are TRBV20-1 and TRBJ2-5; possible D gene TRBD2, 5 bases. Germline loops: CDR1 DFQATT, CDR2 SNEGSKA (reference sequence). Trimming pared 5 bases from V and 5 bases from J, leaving 9 bases between. The CDR3 covers 11 residues. CDR3: CSALLGETQYF. The CDR3 region has the DNA TGCAGTGCTTTACTAGGCGAGACCCAGTACTTC.

CDR3 sequence reads: CASRWTSEHVQETQYF. Here the CDR3 DNA reads TGCGCCAGCAGATGGACTAGCGAACATGTACAAGAGACCCAGTACTTC. This chain uses TRBV5-1 with TRBJ2-5; 9 nucleotides match TRBD2. This CDR3 region has 16 residues. Germline trimming cut 5 bases from V and 2 bases from J; bases unmatched to any gene: 10. Germline CDR1 SGHRS, CDR2 YFSETQ.

The chain couples TRBV5-1 to TRBJ2-1; TRBD1 matches at 9 bases. Germline values: CDR1 SGHRS, CDR2 YFSETQ. CDR3 length: 17 residues. V lost 1 base, J lost 2 bases, and 7 bases stayed unmatched. The CDR3 region is CASSLRRGTGTYNEQFF. The DNA of the CDR3 is TGCGCCAGCAGCTTGAGAAGGGGGACAGGGACCTACAATGAGCAGTTCTTC.

This chain joins TRBV30 and TRBJ2-3; TRBD2 matches at 11 bases. Germline V CDR1 and CDR2: GTSNPN, SVGIG (reference sequence). Trimming at V came to 2 bases and at J to 2 bases, leaving 6 bases not matched to a gene. The CDR3 consists of 16 residues. In nucleotides, the CDR3 is TGTGCCTGGAGTCCGGGGACTAGCGGCCCCACAGATACGCAGTATTTT. Its translation is CAWSPGTSGPTDTQYF.